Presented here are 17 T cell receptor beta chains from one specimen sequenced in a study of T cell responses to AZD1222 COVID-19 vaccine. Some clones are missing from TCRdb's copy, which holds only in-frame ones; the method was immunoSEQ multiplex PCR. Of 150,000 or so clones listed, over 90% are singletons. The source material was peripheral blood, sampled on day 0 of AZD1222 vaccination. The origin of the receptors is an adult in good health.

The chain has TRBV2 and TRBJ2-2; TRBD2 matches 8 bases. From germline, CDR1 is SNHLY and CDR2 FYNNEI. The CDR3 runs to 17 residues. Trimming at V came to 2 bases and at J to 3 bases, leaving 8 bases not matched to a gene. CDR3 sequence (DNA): TGTGCCAGCAGTGAAAACAGCGGGGGCGAGGACACCGGGGAGCTGTTTTTT. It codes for CASSENSGGEDTGELFF.

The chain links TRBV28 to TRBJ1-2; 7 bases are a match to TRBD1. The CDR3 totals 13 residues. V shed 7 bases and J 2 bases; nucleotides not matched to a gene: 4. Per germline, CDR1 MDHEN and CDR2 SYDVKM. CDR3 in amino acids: CASNPTGNYGYTF. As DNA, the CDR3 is TGTGCCAGCAACCCGACAGGGAACTATGGCTACACCTTC.

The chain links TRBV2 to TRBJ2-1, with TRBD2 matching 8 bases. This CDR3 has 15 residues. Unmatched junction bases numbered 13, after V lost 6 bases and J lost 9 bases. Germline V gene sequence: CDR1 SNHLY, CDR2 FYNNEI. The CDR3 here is CASSSLTSESGEQFF. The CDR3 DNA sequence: TGTGCCAGCAGCTCCCTGACTAGCGAATCGGGTGAGCAGTTCTTC.

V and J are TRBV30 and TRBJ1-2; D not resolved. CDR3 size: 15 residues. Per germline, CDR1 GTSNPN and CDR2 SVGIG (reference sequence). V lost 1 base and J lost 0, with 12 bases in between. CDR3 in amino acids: CAWSAQDGANYGYTF. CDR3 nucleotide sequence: TGTGCCTGGAGTGCCCAGGACGGTGCTAACTATGGCTACACCTTC.

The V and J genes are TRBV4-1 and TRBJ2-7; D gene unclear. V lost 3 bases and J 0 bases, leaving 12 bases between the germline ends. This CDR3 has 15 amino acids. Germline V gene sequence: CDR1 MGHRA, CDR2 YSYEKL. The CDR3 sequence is CASSQTVGSSYEQYF. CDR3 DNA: TGCGCCAGCAGCCAGACGGTGGGAAGCTCCTACGAGCAGTACTTC.

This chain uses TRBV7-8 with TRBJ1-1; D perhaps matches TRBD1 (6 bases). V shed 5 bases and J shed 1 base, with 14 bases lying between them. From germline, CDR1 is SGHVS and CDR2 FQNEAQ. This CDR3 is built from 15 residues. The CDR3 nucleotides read TGTGCCAGCAGCACCTCGGGGGCTCAGAACACTGAAGCTTTCTTT. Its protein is CASSTSGAQNTEAFF.

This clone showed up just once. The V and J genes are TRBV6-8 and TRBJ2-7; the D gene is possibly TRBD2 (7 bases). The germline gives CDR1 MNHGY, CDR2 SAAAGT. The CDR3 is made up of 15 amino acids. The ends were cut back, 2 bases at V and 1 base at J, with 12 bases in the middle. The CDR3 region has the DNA TGTGCCAGCAGTTACGCGGGGGCGCGGTCCTACGAGCAGTACTTC. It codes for CASSYAGARSYEQYF.

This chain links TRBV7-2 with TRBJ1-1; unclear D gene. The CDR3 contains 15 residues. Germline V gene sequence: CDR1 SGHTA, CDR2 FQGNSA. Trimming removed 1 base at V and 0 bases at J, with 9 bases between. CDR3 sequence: CASSLVSTMNTEAFF. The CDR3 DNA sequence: TGTGCCAGCAGCTTAGTCAGCACTATGAACACTGAAGCTTTCTTT.

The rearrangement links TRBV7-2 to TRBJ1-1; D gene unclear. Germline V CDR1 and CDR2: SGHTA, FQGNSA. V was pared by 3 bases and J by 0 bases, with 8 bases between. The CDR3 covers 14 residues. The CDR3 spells CASSLSIMNTEAFF. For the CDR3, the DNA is TGTGCCAGCAGCTTGTCAATAATGAACACTGAAGCTTTCTTT.

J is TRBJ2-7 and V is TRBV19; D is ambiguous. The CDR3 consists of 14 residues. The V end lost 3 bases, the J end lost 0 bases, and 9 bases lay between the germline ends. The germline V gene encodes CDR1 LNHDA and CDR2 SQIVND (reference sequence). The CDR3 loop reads CASSIGPRSYEQYF. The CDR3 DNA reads TGTGCCAGTAGTATCGGCCCCCGCTCCTACGAGCAGTACTTC.

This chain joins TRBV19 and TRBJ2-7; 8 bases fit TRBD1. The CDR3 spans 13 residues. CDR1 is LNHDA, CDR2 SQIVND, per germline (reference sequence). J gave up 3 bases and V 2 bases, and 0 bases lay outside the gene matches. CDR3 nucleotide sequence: TGTGCCAGTAGTATAACAGGGGGCTACGAGCAGTACTTC. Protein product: CASSITGGYEQYF.

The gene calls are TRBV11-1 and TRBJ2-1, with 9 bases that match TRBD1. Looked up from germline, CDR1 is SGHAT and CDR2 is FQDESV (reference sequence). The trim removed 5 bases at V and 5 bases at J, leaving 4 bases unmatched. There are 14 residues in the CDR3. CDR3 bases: TGTGCCAGCAGCCCGCGGGACAGGGACAATGAGCAGTTCTTC. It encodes CASSPRDRDNEQFF.

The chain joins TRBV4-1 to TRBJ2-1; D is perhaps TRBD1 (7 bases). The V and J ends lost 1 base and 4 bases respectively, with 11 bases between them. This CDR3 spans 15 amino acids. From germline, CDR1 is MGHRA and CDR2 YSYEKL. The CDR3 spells CASSQGSGGYNEQFF. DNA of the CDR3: TGCGCCAGCAGCCAAGGGTCAGGGGGGTACAATGAGCAGTTCTTC.

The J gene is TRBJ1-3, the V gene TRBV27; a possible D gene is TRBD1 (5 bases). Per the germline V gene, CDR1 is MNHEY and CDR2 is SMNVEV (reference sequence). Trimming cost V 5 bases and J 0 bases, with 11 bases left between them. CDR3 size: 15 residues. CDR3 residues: CASSAGRTSGNTIYF. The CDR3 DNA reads TGTGCCAGCAGTGCGGGACGGACCTCTGGAAACACCATATATTTT.

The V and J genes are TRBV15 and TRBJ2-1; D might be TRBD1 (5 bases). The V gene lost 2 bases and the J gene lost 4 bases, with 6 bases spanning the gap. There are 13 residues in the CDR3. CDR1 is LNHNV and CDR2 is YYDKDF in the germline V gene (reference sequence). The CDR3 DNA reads TGTGCCACCAGCAGACAGGGATACAATGAGCAGTTCTTC. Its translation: CATSRQGYNEQFF.

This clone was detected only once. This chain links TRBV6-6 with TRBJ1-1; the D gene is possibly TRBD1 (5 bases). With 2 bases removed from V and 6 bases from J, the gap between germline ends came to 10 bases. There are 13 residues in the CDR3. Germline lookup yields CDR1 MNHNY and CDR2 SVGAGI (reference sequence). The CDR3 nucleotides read TGTGCCAGCAGTTACGGGGGGACCTCTGAAGCTTTCTTT. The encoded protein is CASSYGGTSEAFF.

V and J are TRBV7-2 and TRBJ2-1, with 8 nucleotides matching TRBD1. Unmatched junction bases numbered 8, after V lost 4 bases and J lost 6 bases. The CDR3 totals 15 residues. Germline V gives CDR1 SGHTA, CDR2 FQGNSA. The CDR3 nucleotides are TGTGCCAGCAGCTCCGGACCTGACAGGGGCAATGAGCAGTTCTTC. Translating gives CASSSGPDRGNEQFF.